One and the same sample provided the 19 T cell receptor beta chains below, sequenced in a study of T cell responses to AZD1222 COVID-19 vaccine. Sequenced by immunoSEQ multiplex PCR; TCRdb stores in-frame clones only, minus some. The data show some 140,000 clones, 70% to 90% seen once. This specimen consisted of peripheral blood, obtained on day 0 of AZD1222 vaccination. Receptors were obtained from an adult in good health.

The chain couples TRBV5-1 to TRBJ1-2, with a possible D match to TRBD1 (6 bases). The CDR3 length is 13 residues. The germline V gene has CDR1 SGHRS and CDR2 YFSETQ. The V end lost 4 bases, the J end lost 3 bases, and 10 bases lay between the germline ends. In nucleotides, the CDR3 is TGCGCCAGCAGCCTGGACAGAGACTATGGCTACACCTTC. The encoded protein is CASSLDRDYGYTF.

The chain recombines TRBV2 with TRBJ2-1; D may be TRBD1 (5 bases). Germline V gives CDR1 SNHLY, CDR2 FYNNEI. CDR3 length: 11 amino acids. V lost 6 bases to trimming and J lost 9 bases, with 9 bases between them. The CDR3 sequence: CASSQGVEQFF. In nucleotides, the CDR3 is TGTGCCAGCAGCCAGGGCGTTGAGCAGTTCTTC.

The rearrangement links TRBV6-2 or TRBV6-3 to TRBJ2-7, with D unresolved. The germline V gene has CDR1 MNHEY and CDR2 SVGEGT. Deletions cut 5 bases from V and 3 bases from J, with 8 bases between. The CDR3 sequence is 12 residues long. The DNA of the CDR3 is TGTGCCAGCAGTCCCACGTTCTACGAGCAGTACTTC. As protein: CASSPTFYEQYF.

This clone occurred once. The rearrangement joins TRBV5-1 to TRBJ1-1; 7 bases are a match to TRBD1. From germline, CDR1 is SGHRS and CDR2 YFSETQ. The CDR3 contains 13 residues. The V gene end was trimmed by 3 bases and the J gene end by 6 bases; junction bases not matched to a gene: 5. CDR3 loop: CASSSPGQAEAFF. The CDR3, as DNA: TGCGCCAGCAGCTCACCCGGACAGGCTGAAGCTTTCTTT.

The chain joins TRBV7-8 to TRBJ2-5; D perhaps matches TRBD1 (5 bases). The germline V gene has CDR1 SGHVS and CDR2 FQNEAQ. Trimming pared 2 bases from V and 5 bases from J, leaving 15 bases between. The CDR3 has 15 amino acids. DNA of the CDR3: TGTGCCAGCAGCTTATCTTGGGGCCCGACTGAGACCCAGTACTTC. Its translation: CASSLSWGPTETQYF. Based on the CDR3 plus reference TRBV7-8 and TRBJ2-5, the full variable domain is GAGVSQSPRYKVAKRGQDVALRCDPISGHVSLFWYQQALGQGPEFLTYFQNEAQLDKSGLPSDRFFAERPEGSVSTLKIQRTQQEDSAVYLCASSLSWGPTETQYFGPGTRLLVL.

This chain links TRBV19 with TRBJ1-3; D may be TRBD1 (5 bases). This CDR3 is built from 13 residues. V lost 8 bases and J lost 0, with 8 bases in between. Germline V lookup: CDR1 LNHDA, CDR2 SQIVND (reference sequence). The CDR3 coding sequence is TGTGCCAGTCAGGGCCTCTCTGGAAACACCATATATTTT. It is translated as CASQGLSGNTIYF.

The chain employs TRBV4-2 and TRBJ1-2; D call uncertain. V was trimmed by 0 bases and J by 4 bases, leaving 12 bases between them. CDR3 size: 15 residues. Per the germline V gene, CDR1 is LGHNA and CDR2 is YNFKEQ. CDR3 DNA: TGTGCCAGCAGCCAAGAATGGCGGCGGCCCTATGGCTACACCTTC. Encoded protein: CASSQEWRRPYGYTF.

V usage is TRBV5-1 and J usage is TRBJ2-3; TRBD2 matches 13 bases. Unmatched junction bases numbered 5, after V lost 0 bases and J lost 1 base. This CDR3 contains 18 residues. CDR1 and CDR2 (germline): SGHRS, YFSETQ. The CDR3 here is CASSLARTSGRGTDTQYF. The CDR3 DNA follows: TGCGCCAGCAGCTTGGCGAGGACTAGCGGGAGAGGCACAGATACGCAGTATTTT.

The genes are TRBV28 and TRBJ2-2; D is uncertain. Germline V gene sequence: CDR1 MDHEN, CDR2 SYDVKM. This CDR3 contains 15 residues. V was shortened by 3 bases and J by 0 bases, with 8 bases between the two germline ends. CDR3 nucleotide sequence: TGTGCCAGCAGTTTCGGAAGCCCGAACACCGGGGAGCTGTTTTTT. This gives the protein CASSFGSPNTGELFF. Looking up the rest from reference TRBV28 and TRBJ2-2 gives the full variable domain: DVKVTQSSRYLVKRTGEKVFLECVQDMDHENMFWYRQDPGLGLRLIYFSYDVKMKEKGDIPEGYSVSREKKERFSLILESASTNQTSMYLCASSFGSPNTGELFFGEGSRLTVL.

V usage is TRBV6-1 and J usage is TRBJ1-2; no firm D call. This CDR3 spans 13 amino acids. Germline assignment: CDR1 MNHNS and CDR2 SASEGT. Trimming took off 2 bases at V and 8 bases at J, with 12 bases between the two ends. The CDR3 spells CASSEYLGLGYTF. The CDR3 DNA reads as TGTGCCAGCAGTGAATATCTAGGTCTGGGCTACACCTTC.

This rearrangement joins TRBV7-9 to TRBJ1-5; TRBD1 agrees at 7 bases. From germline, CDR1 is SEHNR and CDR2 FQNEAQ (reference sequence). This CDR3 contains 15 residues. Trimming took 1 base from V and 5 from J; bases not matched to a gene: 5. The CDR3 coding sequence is TGTGCCAGCAGCTTAGGGCAGGGGGGGCATCAGCCCCAGCATTTT. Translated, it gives CASSLGQGGHQPQHF.

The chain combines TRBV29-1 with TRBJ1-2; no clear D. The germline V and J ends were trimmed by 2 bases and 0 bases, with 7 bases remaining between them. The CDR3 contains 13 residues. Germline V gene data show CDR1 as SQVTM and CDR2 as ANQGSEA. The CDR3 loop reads CSVEQAANYGYTF. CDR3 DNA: TGCAGCGTTGAACAGGCGGCTAACTATGGCTACACCTTC.

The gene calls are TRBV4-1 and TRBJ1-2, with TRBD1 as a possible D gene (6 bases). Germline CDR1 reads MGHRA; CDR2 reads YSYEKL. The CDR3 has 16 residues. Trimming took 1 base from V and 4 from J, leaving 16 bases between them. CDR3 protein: CASSQGSTGTSYGYTF. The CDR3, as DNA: TGCGCCAGCAGCCAAGGTAGTACAGGGACTTCCTATGGCTACACCTTC.

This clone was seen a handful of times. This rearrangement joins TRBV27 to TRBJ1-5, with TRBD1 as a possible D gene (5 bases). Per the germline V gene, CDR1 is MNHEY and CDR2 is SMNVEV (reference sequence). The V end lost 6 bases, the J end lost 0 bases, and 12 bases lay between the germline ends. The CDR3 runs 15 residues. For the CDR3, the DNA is TGTGCCAGCAGCTTGGGGGGGGATAGCAATCAGCCCCAGCATTTT. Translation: CASSLGGDSNQPQHF.

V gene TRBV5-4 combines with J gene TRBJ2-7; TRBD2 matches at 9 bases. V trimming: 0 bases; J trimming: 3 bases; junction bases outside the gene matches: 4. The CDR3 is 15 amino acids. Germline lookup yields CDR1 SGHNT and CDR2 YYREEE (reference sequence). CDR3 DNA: TGTGCCAGCAGCTTGGAGCCTAGCGGGATCTACGAGCAGTACTTC. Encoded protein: CASSLEPSGIYEQYF.

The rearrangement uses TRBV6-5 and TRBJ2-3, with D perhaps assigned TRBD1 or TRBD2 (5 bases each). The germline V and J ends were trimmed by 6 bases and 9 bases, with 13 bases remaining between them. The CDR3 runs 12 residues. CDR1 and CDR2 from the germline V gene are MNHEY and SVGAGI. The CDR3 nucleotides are TGTGCCAGCAGCCAAAGAGGGGTAACGCAGTATTTT. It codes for CASSQRGVTQYF.

Here the CDR3 DNA reads TGTGCCAGTAGTACTACGACAGGCCTCTCCTATAATTCACCCCTCCACTTT. It specifies CASSTTTGLSYNSPLHF. The chain is built from TRBV19 and TRBJ1-6, with D tentatively TRBD1 (6 bases). Trimming left V 4 bases short and J 0 bases short, with 13 bases between. Germline loops: CDR1 LNHDA, CDR2 SQIVND (reference sequence). The CDR3 loop spans 17 amino acids.

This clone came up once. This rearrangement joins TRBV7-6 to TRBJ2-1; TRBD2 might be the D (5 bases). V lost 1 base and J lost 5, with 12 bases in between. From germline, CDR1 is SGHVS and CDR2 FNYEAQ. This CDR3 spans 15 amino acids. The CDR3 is CASSLDDQRHNEQFF. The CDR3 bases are TGTGCCAGCAGCTTAGACGATCAGCGGCACAATGAGCAGTTCTTC.

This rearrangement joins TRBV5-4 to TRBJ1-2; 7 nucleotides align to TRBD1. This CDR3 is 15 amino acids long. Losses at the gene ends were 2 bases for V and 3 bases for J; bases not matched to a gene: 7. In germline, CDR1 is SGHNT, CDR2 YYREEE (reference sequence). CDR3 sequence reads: CASSLNRGGDYGYTF. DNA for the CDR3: TGTGCCAGCAGCTTAAACAGAGGGGGCGACTATGGCTACACCTTC.